The next 5 T cell receptor beta chains were all read from a single sample in a study of identical twins listed by TCRdb under 2016. The method was 5' RACE. TCRdb names Illumina HiSeq 2000 as the instrument used. TCRdb reran the public reads through fastp at Q25 and MiXCR, keeping productive beta chains. Entries are consolidated by CDR3 protein sequence, retaining the most common genes and DNA. Here the sample has some 660,000 distinct CDR3 sequences; approximately 9% occur a single time. Of the sample, 0.85% to 1% falls within the top ten clones. These records were also assigned to another study, of yellow fever vaccine responses in identical twins.

Sequencing was done on a sample of PBMCs. The source of these receptors is a woman younger than 35 in good health.

This clonotype was observed a handful of times. The chain combines TRBV28 with TRBJ2-7; tentatively, D is TRBD2 (6 bases). Trimming pared 2 bases from V and 7 bases from J, leaving 15 bases between. The CDR3 is 14 residues long. The germline gives CDR1 MDHEN, CDR2 SYDVKM. The CDR3 bases are TGTGCCAGCAGTTTAGAGGCGGGACGGGGTGAGCAGTACTTC. This gives the protein CASSLEAGRGEQYF.

This clonotype was found a few times. J is TRBJ2-3 and V is TRBV20-1; 9 nucleotides line up with TRBD2. Germline loops: CDR1 DFQATT, CDR2 SNEGSKA (reference sequence). The CDR3 covers 16 residues. V lost 0 bases and J lost 5; bases outside the gene matches: 9. CDR3 sequence (DNA): TGCAGTGCTAGAGAACAAGCTAGCGGGATGTTAGATACGCAGTATTTT. This encodes CSAREQASGMLDTQYF.

This clonotype appeared a few times. The chain joins TRBV2 to TRBJ2-5, with 10 bases lining up with TRBD1. This CDR3 contains 21 residues. V lost 2 bases and J lost 1; bases outside the gene matches: 19. Per germline, CDR1 SNHLY and CDR2 FYNNEI. CDR3 protein: CASSESLLVDGTGESQETQYF. In nucleotides, the CDR3 is TGTGCCAGCAGTGAAAGTTTGTTGGTGGACGGGACAGGGGAATCCCAAGAGACCCAGTACTTC.

In its sample, this clonotype was seen many times. V is TRBV3-1 and J is TRBJ2-3; TRBD1 matches 9 bases. J was trimmed by 2 bases and V by 2 bases; bases with no gene match: 5. The CDR3 contains 16 residues. The V gene's germline CDR1 is LGHDT and CDR2 YNNKEL (reference sequence). CDR3 bases: TGTGCCAGCAGCCAACCCGGGACAGGGTTCACAGATACGCAGTATTTT. The encoded protein is CASSQPGTGFTDTQYF.

This clonotype appeared many times. The chain uses TRBV7-9 and TRBJ1-2, with D unresolved. Germline V gene data show CDR1 as SEHNR and CDR2 as FQNEAQ (reference sequence). The length of the CDR3 is 15 residues. V was cut by 1 base and J by 2 bases, with 11 bases left in between. CDR3 nucleotides: TGTGCCAGCAGCTTAGGACCAGGCCCAAACTATGGCTACACCTTC. Its protein product is CASSLGPGPNYGYTF.